This TCR beta chain was profiled in a study of beta chain features in type 1 diabetes. Study-level findings and limits: Insertions were fewer and deletions more numerous at VDJ junctions in type 1 diabetes patients. Patients showed naive, central memory and Treg TCRB repertoires that appeared more similar than those of healthy donors.

Expressed TCRB transcripts were sequenced because the isolated RNA had all been reverse transcribed beforehand. TCRdb's copy holds only in-frame clones and misses some; the assay was immunoSEQ multiplex PCR. The sample lists hundreds of thousands of clones, around 15% occurring once. Markers CD45RO/CCR7/CD25/CD127/CD95/CD27 served to sort CD4+ naive, central memory, regulatory and stem cell-like memory cells. This clone has a handful of counts. Its specificity is not known. Trimming removed 3 bases from V and 5 bases from J; junction bases left unmatched: 4. The germline gives CDR1 LGHNA, CDR2 YSLEER. The CDR3 is 15 residues long.

The rearrangement links TRBV4-3 to TRBJ2-1; 10 positions agree with TRBD2. The origin of this receptor is a man aged 25-40 years in good health. Sequencing was carried out using central memory CD4+ T cells from blood. CDR3 DNA sequence: TGCGCCAGCAGCCAGGATACTAGCGGGAACAATGAGCAGTTCTTC. It yields the protein CASSQDTSGNNEQFF.